A single TCR beta chain is shown here with its context. Its antigen is unknown. This entry is derived from a study of shared clonotypes between healthy human individuals. Study results and limitations: The diversity represented, both genetic and in exposure history, was limited by few donors.

TCRdb keeps only in-frame clones here, not all; method: immunoSEQ multiplex PCR. The repertoire holds about 2.1 million clones, with 93% as singletons. Naive CD8 cells were CD45RO-negative, positively selected for CCR7, excluding terminally differentiated effector memory CD45RA+ cells. CDR1 is SEHNR, CDR2 FQNEAQ, per germline (reference sequence). J gave up 6 bases and V 4 bases, and 7 bases lay outside the gene matches. There are 16 residues in the CDR3. This receptor was taken from a man between 18 and 35 years old in good health. Some clones in this sample may be carry-over from other donors' samples. The specimen sequenced was naive CD8+ T cells from PBMCs. V usage is TRBV7-9 and J usage is TRBJ2-1; 12 bases map to TRBD2. The CDR3: CASSSPGLAGRNEQFF. In nucleotides, the CDR3 is TGTGCCAGCAGCTCCCCCGGACTAGCGGGACGCAATGAGCAGTTCTTC.